This T cell receptor (beta chain) was captured in a study of T cell repertoires in cytomegalovirus infection. Across the study: Indications of both CMV infection and matching HLA type were provided by public TCR beta signatures.

TCRdb fed the reads into MiXCR, producing one record per CDR3 protein. The top ten hold approximately 13% of the sample, which has around 290,000 distinct CDR3 sequences, roughly 23% seen once. The germline gives CDR1 MNHEY, CDR2 SVGEGT. The CDR3 loop spans 19 amino acids. After removal of 2 bases from V and 7 bases from J, the junction contained 13 bases not matched to a gene. The sequenced sample was PBMCs. The TCR comes from a human donor in good health (CMV status not recorded). Some clones in this sample may be carry-over from other donors' samples. This chain uses TRBV6-2 or TRBV6-3 with TRBJ2-1; TRBD2 matches 14 bases. CDR3 amino acids: CASSYRGPGLAGVWNEQFF. CDR3 sequence (DNA): TGTGCCAGCAGTTACAGAGGACCGGGACTAGCGGGAGTTTGGAATGAGCAGTTCTTC.